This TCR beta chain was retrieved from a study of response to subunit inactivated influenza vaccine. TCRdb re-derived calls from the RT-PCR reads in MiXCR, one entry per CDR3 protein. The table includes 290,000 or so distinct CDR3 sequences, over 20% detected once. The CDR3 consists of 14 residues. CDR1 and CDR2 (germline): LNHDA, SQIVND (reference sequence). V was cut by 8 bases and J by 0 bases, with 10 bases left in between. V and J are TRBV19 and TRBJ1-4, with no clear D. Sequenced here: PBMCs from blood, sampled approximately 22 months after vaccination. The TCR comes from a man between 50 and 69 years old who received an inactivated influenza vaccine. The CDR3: CASAGTATNEKLFF. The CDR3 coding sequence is TGTGCCAGTGCTGGCACTGCAACTAATGAAAAACTGTTTTTT.